This TCR beta chain was identified during a study of identifying expanded T cells in peripheral blood (dated by TCRdb to the late 2010s). The study in broad terms: Technical replicates were generated by sequencing separate aliquots of the same genomic DNA pool, and four replicates were compared pairwise. Here is what the overall study found, with its caveats: The beta-binomial model significantly reduced the number of clones called differentially abundant and the false-positive rate across all healthy-donor time intervals. In all healthy donors, the variance in clone template counts between samples taken around 2 weeks apart rose significantly as total template count increased. Approximately 1.2 differentially abundant clones were flagged by the binomial model between technical replicates, whereas about 16 and 20 were flagged over approximately two weeks and four weeks, respectively. The authors expected biological variance in healthy repertoires might increase further over much longer intervals such as months to years.

As for this clone: What this receptor recognizes is not known. Base qualities are missing; no much larger clone stands one base away.

TCRbeta CDR3 regions were profiled with the immunoSEQ Assay using bias-controlled multiplex PCR amplification of genomic DNA. The paper's data handling went like this. To quantify the absolute abundance of each unique TCRbeta CDR3 region, the sequences were collapsed and filtered. Differential abundance was tested with two models: a binomial (Fisher-equivalent) model and a beta-binomial model that adds time-dependent variance fitted from healthy donors. Any clone with fewer than 5 combined templates was excluded, and a clone was called differentially abundant if its Benjamini-Hochberg FDR was below 0.01. In the beta-binomial model, variance was expressed as a function of the total template count across the two samples, in the form v = (b*log(k)+a)^2. The clones in this table, taken by TCRdb from immuneACCESS, are in-frame only. Not every clone is retained; where verified, under half of the shortfall comes from an unresolved V gene, and the cause of the rest is unknown. V and J calls and clone size are copied from that table; D and trimming were computed from the DNA. The sample yields around 100,000 clones; over 80% were counted once. About 6% of the sample comes from the top ten.

The CDR3, from cysteine to phenylalanine, totals 11 residues. Only the CDR3 part of the read is kept: 33 bases, read in frame from the first base. CDR1 SEHNR and CDR2 FQNEAQ were looked up in the germline V gene (reference sequence). V and J lose 5 bases and 5 bases, and a span of 6 bases separates them. No immune events such as infections were documented for the healthy donors during the collection period. Blood repertoires from healthy donors were used as a training cohort for calibrating time-dependent variance in a beta-binomial model of differential abundance of T-cell clones. There were roughly ten healthy donors in the training cohort, of whom 3 were female and 7 were male. On average the donors were 43 years old, and their ages spanned about 25 to 64 years. Whole blood, obtained from a commercial supplier, was collected from each healthy donor at three time points spaced around two weeks apart. Genomic DNA was extracted from unsorted whole blood for immunosequencing.

The receptor was derived from a person between 18 and 75 years old in good health. The V and J genes are TRBV7-9 and TRBJ1-2; the D gene is not confidently resolved. The specimen sequenced was blood. The base sequence is TGTGCCAGCAGCCCGGGGTATGGCTACACCTTC. This gives the protein CASSPGYGYTF.